This T cell receptor beta chain was sequenced for a study of cytomegalovirus exposure and HLA in healthy donors. This clone has only a few counts. The CDR3 consists of 19 residues. Trimming removed 3 bases from V and 4 bases from J; junction bases left unmatched: 17. Germline-derived CDR1 and CDR2 are SEHNR and FQNEAQ (reference sequence). This PCR relied on a set of 60 Vbeta primers and 13 Jbeta primers. Profiled with immunoSEQ multiplex PCR; TCRdb holds only in-frame clones, not every one. The profile covers 150,000 to 200,000 clones, with about 75% appearing a single time and just under 6.5% taken by the ten largest.

V is TRBV7-9 and J is TRBJ2-1; 8 bases fit TRBD2. What was sequenced was PBMCs. The receptor's source is a man aged 40-55 years in good health and CMV-seropositive. CDR3 amino acids: CASSFAGGRMSGTYNEQFF. The CDR3 DNA is TGTGCCAGCAGCTTTGCGGGGGGACGGATGAGCGGGACGTACAATGAGCAGTTCTTC.